Below, 9 T cell receptor beta chains from the same sample are listed, as sequenced in a study of cytomegalovirus exposure and HLA in healthy donors (dated by TCRdb to about 2017). The library was generated by the immunoSEQ multiplex PCR assay. A mixture of 60 forward primers for TCR Vbeta segments and 13 reverse primers for TCR Jbeta segments was used in the multiplex PCR. In TCRdb, the immuneACCESS table is reduced to in-frame sequences with V and J assigned. These tables do not hold every clone; where another copy was compared, an unresolved V gene accounts for under half, and the others remain unexplained. This sample lists 90,000 to 100,000 clones; 70% to 85% were detected once. The ten largest clones capture under 4% of the sample. Input material: PBMCs. The receptors were gathered from a man over 45 in good health and CMV-seronegative.

The rearrangement uses TRBV27 and TRBJ2-7; 7 nucleotides match TRBD2. The CDR3 runs 15 residues. The germline V gene encodes CDR1 MNHEY and CDR2 SMNVEV (reference sequence). The trim removed 9 bases at V and 6 bases at J, leaving 17 bases unmatched. This chain's CDR3 is CASWTVGGGSGEQYF. In nucleotides, the CDR3 is TGTGCCAGTTGGACTGTGGGGGGAGGGAGTGGCGAGCAGTACTTC.

The chain recombines TRBV4-3 with TRBJ1-5, with TRBD1 as a possible D gene (6 bases). The V gene lost 2 bases and the J gene lost 3 bases, with 14 bases spanning the gap. The CDR3 length is 16 residues. Germline V gene data show CDR1 as LGHNA and CDR2 as YSLEER. This CDR3 is CASSQNYRTVNQPQHF. CDR3 DNA sequence: TGCGCCAGCAGCCAAAACTACAGGACAGTCAATCAGCCCCAGCATTTT.

Only a few counts were recorded for this clone. This chain uses TRBV4-3 with TRBJ1-1, with a weak D call TRBD1 (6 bases). CDR3 size: 14 residues. V was shortened by 1 base and J by 5 bases, with 11 bases between the two germline ends. Looked up from germline, CDR1 is LGHNA and CDR2 is YSLEER. The CDR3 loop is CASSQGLRGTEAFF. CDR3 sequence (DNA): TGCGCCAGCAGCCAAGGTCTCAGGGGTACTGAAGCTTTCTTT.

The chain couples TRBV4-2 to TRBJ2-7; TRBD2 matches 10 bases. V trimming: 3 bases; J trimming: 0 bases; junction bases outside the gene matches: 11. This CDR3 is 18 amino acids long. The V gene's germline CDR1 is LGHNA and CDR2 YNFKEQ. The CDR3 is CASSQETSGRSTSYEQYF. The CDR3 DNA reads as TGTGCCAGCAGCCAGGAGACTAGCGGGCGCTCTACCTCCTACGAGCAGTACTTC.

V is TRBV27 and J is TRBJ2-7; D gene unclear. This CDR3 contains 12 residues. Germline CDR1 is MNHEY and CDR2 is SMNVEV (reference sequence). V lost 6 bases and J 9 bases, leaving 15 bases between the germline ends. The chain's CDR3 is CASSPAPPGQYF. CDR3 nucleotide sequence: TGTGCCAGCAGCCCTGCCCCCCCGGGGCAGTACTTC.

The chain recombines TRBV28 with TRBJ1-3; TRBD1 aligns across 7 bases. Germline V lookup: CDR1 MDHEN, CDR2 SYDVKM. With V trimmed by 4 bases and J by 4 bases, 7 bases remained unmatched. The CDR3 runs to 15 residues. The DNA of the CDR3 is TGTGCCAGCAGTTCTCGCAGGGGGTACGGAAACACCATATATTTT. Encoded protein: CASSSRRGYGNTIYF.

J is TRBJ1-5 and V is TRBV11-2; D might be TRBD1 (5 bases). Germline CDR1 reads SGHAT; CDR2 reads FQNNGV. V gave up 2 bases and J gave up 4 bases, with 15 bases separating them. The CDR3 length is 16 residues. The CDR3 loop is CASSLTSGGGNQPQHF. As DNA, the CDR3 is TGTGCCAGCAGCTTAACTTCGGGGGGAGGGAATCAGCCCCAGCATTTT.

The chain recombines TRBV4-2 with TRBJ2-6; TRBD1 aligns across 8 bases. This CDR3 has 18 amino acids. Germline assignment: CDR1 LGHNA and CDR2 YNFKEQ. J lost 0 bases, V lost 0 bases, and 4 bases had no gene match. The CDR3 nucleotides read TGTGCCAGCAGCCAAGACAGGACAGGGCACTCTGGGGCCAACGTCCTGACTTTC. Translation gives CASSQDRTGHSGANVLTF.

This clone was observed a few times. V is TRBV7-9 and J is TRBJ1-1; D might be TRBD1 (5 bases). This CDR3 has 14 residues. The V gene lost 9 bases and the J gene lost 4 bases, with 18 bases spanning the gap. The germline CDR1 and CDR2 sequences are SEHNR and FQNEAQ (reference sequence). Written as DNA, the CDR3 is TGTGCCAGTTCGGGGGTGGTTTTGGGCACTGAAGCTTTCTTT. Protein sequence: CASSGVVLGTEAFF. Looking up the rest from reference TRBV7-9 and TRBJ1-1 gives the full variable domain: DTGVSQNPRHKITKRGQNVTFRCDPISEHNRLYWYRQTLGQGPEFLTYFQNEAQLEKSRLLSDRFSAERPKGSFSTLEIQRTEQGDSAMYLCASSGVVLGTEAFFGQGTRLTVV.